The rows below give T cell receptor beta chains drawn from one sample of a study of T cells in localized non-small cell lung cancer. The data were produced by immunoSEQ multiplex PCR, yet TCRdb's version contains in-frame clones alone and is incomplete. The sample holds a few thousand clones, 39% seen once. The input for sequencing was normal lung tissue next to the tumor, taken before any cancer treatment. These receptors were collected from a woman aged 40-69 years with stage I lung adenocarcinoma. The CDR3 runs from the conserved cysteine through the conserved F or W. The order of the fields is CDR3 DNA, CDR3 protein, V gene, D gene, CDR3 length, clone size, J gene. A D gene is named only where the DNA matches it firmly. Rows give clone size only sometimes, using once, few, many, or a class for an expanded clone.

TGTGCCAGCAAGCTAGAGCTAGCCTCCTACAATGAGCAGTTCTTC,CASKLELASYNEQFF,TRBV28,.,15,.,TRBJ2-1
TGTGCCAGCAGAACTAGCGGGAGGGCCCCCTACGAGCAGTACTTC,CASRTSGRAPYEQYF,TRBV6-8,TRBD2,15,.,TRBJ2-7
TGCGCCAGCAGGAGAGATACAGGTACGAACACTGAAGCTTTCTTT,CASRRDTGTNTEAFF,TRBV5-1,.,15,.,TRBJ1-1
TGTGCCAGCAGTACTGTAGCGGGCCTCTCCTACAATGAGCAGTTCTTC,CASSTVAGLSYNEQFF,TRBV28,TRBD2,16,.,TRBJ2-1
TGTGCCAGCACCTACGGACAATCACGAGAGCAGTACTTC,CASTYGQSREQYF,TRBV6-8,.,13,few,TRBJ2-7
TGTGCCAGCCATGGCGGGACGGCAGGGATCTACGAGCAGTACTTC,CASHGGTAGIYEQYF,TRBV6-8,.,15,medium-sized,TRBJ2-7
TGTGCCAGCTCACCTCAACAGGGGGCGCGAGAAAAACTGTTTTTT,CASSPQQGAREKLFF,TRBV18,TRBD1,15,.,TRBJ1-4
TGTGCCAGCAGCCTATCGCCTGGGACTGAAGCTTTCTTT,CASSLSPGTEAFF,TRBV14,.,13,.,TRBJ1-1
TGTGCCAGCAGCCCGAACAGGGGTGCCACTAGTGGCTACACCTTC,CASSPNRGATSGYTF,TRBV11-3,TRBD1,15,medium-sized,TRBJ1-2
TGTGCCAGCGGAGGAGGGGTTCGGAGCTCCTACGAGCAGTACTTC,CASGGGVRSSYEQYF,TRBV6-8,.,15,few,TRBJ2-7
TGTGCCAGCTCACCACCAGCCGACCATCAGCCCCAGCATTTT,CASSPPADHQPQHF,TRBV18,.,14,.,TRBJ1-5
TGTGCCAGCAGTAGACAGGGATTGTCAGATGGCTACACCTTC,CASSRQGLSDGYTF,TRBV6-8,TRBD1,14,few,TRBJ1-2
TGTGCCGGGGGGTTGCCTGGGGCCAACGTCCTGACTTTC,CAGGLPGANVLTF,TRBV28,.,13,.,TRBJ2-6
TGTGCCAGCAACTTTAACAGTGCTAACTATGGCTACACCTTC,CASNFNSANYGYTF,TRBV9,.,14,few,TRBJ1-2
TGCGCCAGCAGCCAACCCGACAGGCTTAGCGACGAGCAGTACTTC,CASSQPDRLSDEQYF,TRBV1,.,15,few,TRBJ2-7
TGTGCCAGCAGTTTATTTGGGCAGGGCTATCCGGATCAGCCCCAGCATTTT,CASSLFGQGYPDQPQHF,TRBV28,.,17,few,TRBJ1-5
TGTGCCAGTAGTTACTCCTTCGGACTAGCGGGAGGGCCCTCCGTAGATACGCAGTATTTT,CASSYSFGLAGGPSVDTQYF,TRBV6-8,TRBD2,20,.,TRBJ2-3
TGTGCCAGTAGTATGTCATCCAGCCCACCCGGGGAGCTGTTTTTT,CASSMSSSPPGELFF,TRBV19,.,15,.,TRBJ2-2
TGTGCCAGTAGTTTGACCCGGGACATAGCCTACGAGCAGTACTTC,CASSLTRDIAYEQYF,TRBV19,.,15,.,TRBJ2-7
TGTGCCAGCAGCCCTAGCGGGAGGACTAGCACAGATACGCAGTATTTT,CASSPSGRTSTDTQYF,TRBV28,TRBD2,16,.,TRBJ2-3